This is a list of T cell receptor beta chains from one sample in a study of shared clonotypes between healthy human individuals. TCRdb's table, derived via immunoSEQ multiplex PCR, lists solely in-frame clones and lacks some. The sample contains more than 1 million clones, more than 75% of which appear only once. Sequencing was carried out using memory CD4+ T cells from PBMCs. Every receptor here comes from a man aged 18 to 29 in good health. Some clones in this sample may be carry-over from other donors' samples. Both conserved end residues are part of each CDR3. A D gene is named only where the DNA matches it firmly. The size of a clone is reported for some rows only, either as once, few or many, or as a class for expanded clones.

>.|15|TRBJ1-5|once|TRBV5-4
TGTGCCAGCAGCTCGGGGGGGGAAAGCAATCAGCCCCAGCATTTT
CASSSGGESNQPQHF
>.|15|TRBJ1-5|.|TRBV7-2
TGTGCCAGCAGCTTAATAGGGCTGAGCAATCAGCCCCAGCATTTT
CASSLIGLSNQPQHF
>.|11|TRBJ2-5|.|TRBV29-1
TGCAGCGTCAGTCCCCAAGAGACCCAGTACTTC
CSVSPQETQYF
>.|14|TRBJ2-7|few|TRBV5-4
TGTGCCAGCAGCCCGGACAGAATTAACTACGAGCAGTACTTC
CASSPDRINYEQYF
>TRBD2|16|TRBJ2-7|.|TRBV28
TGTGCCAGCACCCTGGGCCGAGCGGGGACCTCCTACGAGCAGTACTTC
CASTLGRAGTSYEQYF
>.|15|TRBJ2-6|.|TRBV6-1
TGTGCCACCACGCCGGGGGATAAGGGGGCCAACGTCCTGACTTTC
CATTPGDKGANVLTF
>TRBD2|18|TRBJ2-7|.|TRBV4-1
TGCGCCAGCAGCCAAGCTGGACTAGCGGGAGGCTTCTCCTACGAGCAGTACTTC
CASSQAGLAGGFSYEQYF
>TRBD1|15|TRBJ1-5|.|TRBV6-1
TGTGCCAGCAGGGAACGGGACAGGGTGGGCCAGCCCCAGCATTTT
CASRERDRVGQPQHF
>TRBD2|15|TRBJ2-4|few|TRBV27
TGTGCCAGCAGTTACCGACTAGCGGGAGAAAACATTCAGTACTTC
CASSYRLAGENIQYF
>TRBD2|15|TRBJ2-7|.|TRBV27
TGTGCCAGCAGTCCCGCGCGAGCGGGATTATACGAGCAGTACTTC
CASSPARAGLYEQYF
>TRBD1|13|TRBJ1-1|.|TRBV11-2
TGTGCCAGCAGCCCCGACAGGGGCACTGAAGCTTTCTTT
CASSPDRGTEAFF
>TRBD1|18|TRBJ1-1|.|TRBV19
TGTGCCAGTAGTATACAGAACCGTCGGACAGGGCAGGGCACTGAAGCTTTCTTT
CASSIQNRRTGQGTEAFF
>TRBD1|14|TRBJ1-1|few|TRBV6-5
TGTGCCAGCAGTTACAGCAGGGGGGACACTGAAGCTTTCTTT
CASSYSRGDTEAFF
>.|20|TRBJ1-2|.|TRBV12-2
TGTGCAAGTCGCCCTGAAAGAATACGGGACAGGGGGTTAGGGGTCTATGGCTACACCTTC
CASRPERIRDRGLGVYGYTF
>.|15|TRBJ1-2|.|TRBV18
TGTGCCAGCTCACCGGCTGCAACAGGAGACTATGGCTACACCTTC
CASSPAATGDYGYTF
>.|11|TRBJ1-2|.|TRBV6-6
TGTGCCAGCAGTAGTGGTTATGGCTACACCTTC
CASSSGYGYTF
>.|13|TRBJ2-7|.|TRBV29-1
TGCAGCGTTAAGAGGGAGCCCCTCTACGAGCAGTACTTC
CSVKREPLYEQYF
>.|16|TRBJ2-3|.|TRBV27
TGTGCCAGCCCTAAAAATGCAGGGGCTTCCGGGGATACGCAGTATTTT
CASPKNAGASGDTQYF
>TRBD2|16|TRBJ2-1|.|TRBV18
TGTGCCAGCTCGGAAAACGGACTAGCAGCCGCCAATGAGCAGTTCTTC
CASSENGLAAANEQFF
>TRBD2|15|TRBJ2-5|.|TRBV6-5
TGTGCCAGCAGCACTCCGGGACTAGCGGAAGAGACCCAGTACTTC
CASSTPGLAEETQYF
>.|14|TRBJ2-7|.|TRBV18
TGTGCCAGCTCACCACTGGGCCAGCTGGGGAAGCAGTACTTC
CASSPLGQLGKQYF
>TRBD2|15|TRBJ2-1|.|TRBV7-8
TGTGCCAGCAGCTCATCTTCTAGCGGGAGGACCCCGTCGTTCTTC
CASSSSSSGRTPSFF
>.|14|TRBJ2-1|few|TRBV7-3
TGTGCCAGCAGCCCCGGAGGAGCAGCGGATGAGCAGTTCTTC
CASSPGGAADEQFF
>.|11|TRBJ1-2|.|TRBV28
TGTGCCAGCCAGGGGAACTATGGCTACACCTTC
CASQGNYGYTF
>.|15|TRBJ1-4|.|TRBV9
TGTGCCAGCAGCCGACGGGGGGATTATAATGAAAAACTGTTTTTT
CASSRRGDYNEKLFF
>TRBD2|17|TRBJ2-1|once|TRBV5-4
TGTGCCAGCAGCAAGGGGGGTAGCGGGAGGGCCTGGGGTGAGCAGTTCTTC
CASSKGGSGRAWGEQFF
>TRBD1|17|TRBJ1-2|.|TRBV28
TGTGCCAGCACCCGAGGGACAGGCCTTGAATACGGCTATGGCTACACCTTC
CASTRGTGLEYGYGYTF
>.|14|TRBJ2-5|.|TRBV7-2
TGTGCCAGCAGCTTAGGACAGACAAAAGGGACCCAGTACTTC
CASSLGQTKGTQYF
>TRBD2|13|TRBJ2-1|.|TRBV6-1
TGTGCCGGAGGACTAGCGGGATTTGGTGAGCAGTTCTTC
CAGGLAGFGEQFF
>.|12|TRBJ2-1|once|TRBV6-5
TGTGCCAGCCACCTAGCAAATGGTGAGCAGTTCTTC
CASHLANGEQFF
>.|15|TRBJ2-2|.|TRBV9
TGTGCCAGCAGTGGGATACCCGCGTCTGGCGGGGAGCTGTTTTTT
CASSGIPASGGELFF
>TRBD2|15|TRBJ2-2|.|TRBV7-9
TGTGCCAGCAGCTTAGGACTAGCGGGCACCGGGGAGCTGTTTTTT
CASSLGLAGTGELFF
>TRBD2|14|TRBJ2-1|.|TRBV11-3
TGTGCCAGCAGCTCGACTAGCGGACACAATGAGCAGTTCTTC
CASSSTSGHNEQFF
>TRBD2|16|TRBJ2-5|.|TRBV25-1
TGTGCCAGCATCTCCCGCGGGACTAGCGGGGGGGGGACCCAGTACTTC
CASISRGTSGGGTQYF
>.|14|TRBJ2-2|.|TRBV4-2
TGTGCCAGCAGCCCCCGGGGTAGCACCGGGGAGCTGTTTTTT
CASSPRGSTGELFF
>.|13|TRBJ1-1|.|TRBV7-9
TGTGCCAGCAGCTTACAGGGTGGGACTGAAGCTTTCTTT
CASSLQGGTEAFF
>TRBD1|18|TRBJ2-5|.|TRBV30
TGTGCCTGGAGTGTATCGACAGGGCGAACTTGGTACCAAGAGACCCAGTACTTC
CAWSVSTGRTWYQETQYF
>.|12|TRBJ2-3|.|TRBV6-1
TGTGCCAGCACCTTTCCGGGGAATACGCAGTATTTT
CASTFPGNTQYF
>TRBD2|15|TRBJ2-2|.|TRBV7-9
TGTGCCAGCGGGAGCGGGAGGGCGAACACCGGGGAGCTGTTTTTT
CASGSGRANTGELFF
>.|14|TRBJ2-3|few|TRBV7-8
TGTGCCAGCAGCTTAGGGCGGTCCACAGATACGCAGTATTTT
CASSLGRSTDTQYF